This TCR beta chain derives from a study of blood T cell repertoires in COVID-19. Overall study: PBMCs, B-cell-depleted T cells, or T cells were the source of the cDNA or gDNA that made up the material.

Under the authors' procedure: From reference gene primer amplification, estimates of nucleated cell counts were derived. Profiling relied on immunoSEQ multiplex PCR, and the TCRdb table lists in-frame clones only, not all of them. The DNA was the basis for D and trimming; V, J and clone size are from that table. The sample lists just over 250,000 clones; over 80% were seen once. V was clipped by 5 bases and J by 5 bases, with 18 bases between them. The CDR3 has 15 residues. Germline V CDR1 and CDR2: MNHEY, SVGEGT. The material sequenced was peripheral blood. The V call is TRBV6-2 or TRBV6-3, the J call TRBJ2-5; D might be TRBD2 (5 bases). The TCR sequence derives from a woman aged 70-85 years with COVID-19, enrolled during active disease. Here the CDR3 reads CASSQTAIRGETQYF. The CDR3 nucleotides are TGTGCCAGCAGTCAAACGGCAATTCGGGGTGAGACCCAGTACTTC.